A single sample is the source of the 10 T cell receptor beta chains below, sequenced in a study of cytomegalovirus exposure and HLA in healthy donors. The assay was immunoSEQ multiplex PCR, and TCRdb's table has in-frame clones only and misses some. Among about 83,000 clones listed, roughly 95% were seen once. Sequencing was carried out using PBMCs. Source of these receptors: a woman in her late teens or twenties in good health and CMV-seronegative.

This chain connects TRBV14 to TRBJ2-3; 8 positions match TRBD2. Germline CDR1 SGHDN, CDR2 FVKESK. The CDR3 is made up of 15 amino acids. J was trimmed by 3 bases and V by 4 bases; bases with no gene match: 6. The CDR3 sequence: CASSPGRARTDTQYF. The CDR3 bases are TGTGCCAGCAGCCCCGGGAGGGCCCGGACAGATACGCAGTATTTT.

The CDR3 sequence is CASRRSGRESNEQYF. The DNA of the CDR3 is TGTGCCAGTAGACGAAGCGGGAGGGAATCAAACGAGCAGTACTTC. V gene TRBV19 combines with J gene TRBJ2-7; 10 bases agree with TRBD2. The CDR3 has 15 residues. The germline gives CDR1 LNHDA, CDR2 SQIVND (reference sequence). With 6 bases clipped from V and 5 bases from J, the junction kept 10 bases outside the gene matches.

The chain recombines TRBV5-1 with TRBJ1-5; D perhaps matches TRBD1 (5 bases). This CDR3 contains 14 residues. V was shortened by 5 bases and J by 1 base, with 10 bases between the two germline ends. Germline V CDR1 and CDR2: SGHRS, YFSETQ. The CDR3 reads CASRPGVSNQPQHF. The CDR3 DNA reads as TGCGCCAGCAGACCGGGGGTAAGCAATCAGCCCCAGCATTTT.

The V gene is TRBV29-1, the J gene TRBJ1-2, with D perhaps TRBD1 (6 bases). This CDR3 is built from 13 residues. V was clipped by 3 bases and J by 1 base, with 9 bases between them. Germline CDR1 reads SQVTM; CDR2 reads ANQGSEA. The CDR3 is CSVDGGHNYGYTF. CDR3 nucleotide sequence: TGCAGCGTTGATGGGGGCCATAACTATGGCTACACCTTC.

The rearrangement links TRBV18 to TRBJ2-7; D perhaps matches TRBD2 (5 bases). With 3 bases removed from V and 3 bases from J, the gap between germline ends came to 15 bases. CDR1 is KGHSH and CDR2 is LQKENI in the germline V gene. CDR3 length equals 15 residues. CDR3: CASSPYLQEDYEQYF. CDR3 DNA: TGTGCCAGCTCACCCTATTTGCAGGAGGACTACGAGCAGTACTTC.

This clone was detected once. The gene calls are TRBV5-1 and TRBJ2-5; 8 bases agree with TRBD2. Germline V gene sequence: CDR1 SGHRS, CDR2 YFSETQ. The CDR3 has 16 residues. Trimming cost V 0 bases and J 3 bases; bases outside gene matches: 7. The CDR3 DNA sequence: TGCGCCAGCAGCTTGGCCTTTGGAGCGGGAGAAGAGACCCAGTACTTC. This encodes CASSLAFGAGEETQYF. The full variable domain, with the rest looked up from reference TRBV5-1 and TRBJ2-5, is KAGVTQTPRYLIKTRGQQVTLSCSPISGHRSVSWYQQTPGQGLQFLFEYFSETQRNKGNFPGRFSGRQFSNSRSEMNVSTLELGDSALYLCASSLAFGAGEETQYFGPGTRLLVL.

The chain recombines TRBV6-5 with TRBJ1-5; D is ambiguous. This CDR3 is built from 16 residues. Per the germline V gene, CDR1 is MNHEY and CDR2 is SVGAGI. Trimming removed 0 bases at V and 5 bases at J, with 14 bases between. Here the CDR3 reads CASSYSSGRGDQPQHF. The CDR3 DNA sequence: TGTGCCAGCAGTTACTCGAGCGGGCGTGGGGATCAGCCCCAGCATTTT.

The gene calls are TRBV6-5 and TRBJ1-2; D perhaps matches TRBD1 (6 bases). CDR1 and CDR2 from the germline V gene are MNHEY and SVGAGI. The V end was cut by 5 bases, the J end by 4 bases, with 14 bases between. This CDR3 is built from 14 residues. CDR3 sequence: CASSLPGVGYGYTF. The DNA of the CDR3 is TGTGCCAGCAGTCTCCCAGGGGTAGGCTATGGCTACACCTTC.

This clone was seen once. The chain recombines TRBV27 with TRBJ2-5; D might be TRBD1 (5 bases). CDR3 size: 14 residues. V lost 2 bases, J lost 9 bases, and 16 bases lay in between. The germline CDR1 and CDR2 sequences are MNHEY and SMNVEV (reference sequence). In nucleotides, the CDR3 is TGTGCCAGCAGTTTAGTAGGGGCCCCGATGGCCCAGTACTTC. Its protein product is CASSLVGAPMAQYF.

The chain couples TRBV21-1 to TRBJ2-1; TRBD1, as called in the table, went unchecked against the DNA. TRBV21-1 is a documented pseudogene. The CDR3 has 14 amino acids. CDR3 DNA sequence: TGTGCCAGCAGCATGGGGCTCTTTCCGGGTGAGCAGTTCTTC. This codes for CASSMGLFPGEQFF.